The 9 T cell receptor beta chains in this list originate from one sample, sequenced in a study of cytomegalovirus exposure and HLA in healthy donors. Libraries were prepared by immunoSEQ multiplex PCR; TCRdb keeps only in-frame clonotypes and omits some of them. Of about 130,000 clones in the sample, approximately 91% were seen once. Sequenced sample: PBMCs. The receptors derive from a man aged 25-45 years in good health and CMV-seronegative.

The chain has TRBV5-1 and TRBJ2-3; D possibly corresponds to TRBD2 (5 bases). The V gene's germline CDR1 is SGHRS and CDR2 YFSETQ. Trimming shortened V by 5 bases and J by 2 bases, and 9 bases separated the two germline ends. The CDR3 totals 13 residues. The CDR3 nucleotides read TGCGCCAGCAGGACGGGGTTCACAGATACGCAGTATTTT. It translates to CASRTGFTDTQYF.

Here the CDR3 reads CASSAGRASREQYF. The CDR3 region has the DNA TGTGCCAGCAGTGCTGGCAGGGCGAGCCGCGAGCAGTACTTC. The rearrangement uses TRBV2 and TRBJ2-7, with a weak D call TRBD1 (5 bases). Per germline, CDR1 SNHLY and CDR2 FYNNEI. This CDR3 has 14 residues. Trimming left V 4 bases short and J 6 bases short, with 16 bases between. Supplemented by reference TRBV2 and TRBJ2-7, the full variable domain reads EPEVTQTPSHQVTQMGQEVILRCVPISNHLYFYWYRQILGQKVEFLVSFYNNEISEKSEIFDDQFSVERPDGSNFTLKIRSTKLEDSAMYFCASSAGRASREQYFGPGTRLTVT.

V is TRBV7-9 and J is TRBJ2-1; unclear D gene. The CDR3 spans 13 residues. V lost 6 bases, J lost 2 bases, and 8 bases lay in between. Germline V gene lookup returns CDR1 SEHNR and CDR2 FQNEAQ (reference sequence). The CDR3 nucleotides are TGTGCCAGCAGGGCGGCCGCCTACAATGAGCAGTTCTTC. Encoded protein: CASRAAAYNEQFF. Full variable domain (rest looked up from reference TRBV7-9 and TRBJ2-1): DTGVSQNPRHKITKRGQNVTFRCDPISEHNRLYWYRQTLGQGPEFLTYFQNEAQLEKSRLLSDRFSAERPKGSFSTLEIQRTEQGDSAMYLCASRAAAYNEQFFGPGTRLTVL.

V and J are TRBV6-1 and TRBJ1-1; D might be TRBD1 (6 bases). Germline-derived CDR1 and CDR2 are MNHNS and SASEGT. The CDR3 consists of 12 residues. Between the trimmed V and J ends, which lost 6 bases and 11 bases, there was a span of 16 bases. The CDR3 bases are TGTGCCAGCAGGGGGGCGTCCCCGGAGGCTTTCTTT. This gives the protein CASRGASPEAFF.

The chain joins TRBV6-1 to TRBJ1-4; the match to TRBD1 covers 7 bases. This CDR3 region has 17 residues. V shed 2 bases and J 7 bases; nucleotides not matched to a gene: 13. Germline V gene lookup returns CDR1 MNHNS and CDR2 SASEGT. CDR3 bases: TGTGCCAGCAGTGAAACACATTTCCGGGACAGAGCTGAAAAACTGTTTTTT. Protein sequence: CASSETHFRDRAEKLFF.

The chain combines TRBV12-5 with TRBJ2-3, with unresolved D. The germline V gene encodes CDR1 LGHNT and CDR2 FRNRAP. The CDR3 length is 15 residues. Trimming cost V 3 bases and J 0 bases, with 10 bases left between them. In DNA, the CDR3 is TGTGCTAGTGGTTTCCCTACGTCTAGCACAGATACGCAGTATTTT. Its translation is CASGFPTSSTDTQYF.

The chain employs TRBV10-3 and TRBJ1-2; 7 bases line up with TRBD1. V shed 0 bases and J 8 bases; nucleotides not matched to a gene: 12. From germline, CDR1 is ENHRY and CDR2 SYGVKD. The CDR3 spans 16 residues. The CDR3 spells CAISESGQSILQGYTF. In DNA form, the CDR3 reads TGTGCCATCAGTGAGTCGGGACAGTCTATCCTTCAGGGCTACACCTTC.

The CDR3: CASRLGTVNSNQPQHF. The CDR3 DNA follows: TGTGCAAGTCGCTTAGGGACAGTGAATAGCAATCAGCCCCAGCATTTT. The gene calls are TRBV12-2 and TRBJ1-5; the D call in the table, TRBD1, was not verified against the DNA. TRBV12-2 is a pseudogene segment. The CDR3 totals 16 residues.

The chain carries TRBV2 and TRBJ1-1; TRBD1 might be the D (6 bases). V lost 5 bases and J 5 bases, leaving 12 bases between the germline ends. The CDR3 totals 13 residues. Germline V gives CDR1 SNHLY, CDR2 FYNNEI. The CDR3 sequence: CASSNRELTEAFF. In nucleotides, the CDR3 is TGTGCCAGCAGTAACAGGGAGTTGACTGAAGCTTTCTTT.